A single sample is the source of the 21 T cell receptor beta chains below, sequenced in a study of blood T cell repertoires in COVID-19. Using immunoSEQ multiplex PCR, the repertoire was profiled, and TCRdb retains in-frame clones only, with some absent. The sample contains about 120,000 clones, more than 80% of which appear only once. Sequencing used peripheral blood. The receptors come from a man aged 40-49 years with acute or convalescent COVID-19.

The V call is TRBV20-1, the J call TRBJ1-5; D remains unclear. V lost 3 bases, J lost 7 bases, and 10 bases lay in between. Germline V lookup: CDR1 DFQATT, CDR2 SNEGSKA (reference sequence). The CDR3 sequence is 12 residues long. This CDR3 reads CSASGLWQPQHF. CDR3 sequence (DNA): TGCAGTGCTAGTGGACTCTGGCAGCCCCAGCATTTT.

This chain uses TRBV24-1 with TRBJ2-1, with D possibly matching TRBD1 (6 bases). The CDR3 covers 14 residues. V dropped 5 bases and J dropped 3 bases, with 10 bases sitting between them. Germline values: CDR1 KGHDR, CDR2 SFDVKD. CDR3 DNA sequence: TGTGCCACCAGTGGTGGGACATACTACAATGAGCAGTTCTTC. Translating gives CATSGGTYYNEQFF.

CDR3: CASSVLTGLNTEAFF. CDR3 DNA: TGTGCCAGCAGTGTTCTGACAGGGCTGAACACTGAAGCTTTCTTT. This rearrangement joins TRBV2 to TRBJ1-1; 7 nucleotides agree with TRBD1. The junction had 5 bases not matched to a gene; V was cut back by 4 bases and J by 0 bases. The CDR3 length is 15 residues. The germline V gene encodes CDR1 SNHLY and CDR2 FYNNEI.

V usage is TRBV7-8 and J usage is TRBJ2-7; 9 nucleotides align to TRBD1. V lost 5 bases and J lost 4; bases outside the gene matches: 9. CDR3 size: 15 residues. Looked up from germline, CDR1 is SGHVS and CDR2 is FQNEAQ. In DNA, the CDR3 is TGTGCCAGCAGCCCTAGGACAGGGGAAATTTACGAGCAGTACTTC. This gives the protein CASSPRTGEIYEQYF.

This rearrangement joins TRBV30 to TRBJ2-1; no clear D gene. Trimming left V 5 bases short and J 6 bases short, with 14 bases between. The CDR3 length is 13 residues. Per the germline V gene, CDR1 is GTSNPN and CDR2 is SVGIG (reference sequence). CDR3 DNA: TGTGCCTGGGTCCTCCGGTCGGGCAATGAGCAGTTCTTC. It codes for CAWVLRSGNEQFF.

This chain joins TRBV6-5 and TRBJ1-2; TRBD1 aligns across 8 bases. Germline-derived CDR1 and CDR2 are MNHEY and SVGAGI. CDR3 length: 15 amino acids. The J segment lost 3 bases and the V segment lost 4 bases, leaving 7 bases of the junction unmatched. The CDR3 sequence: CASSSQDRADYGYTF. CDR3 sequence (DNA): TGTGCCAGCAGTTCCCAGGACAGGGCGGACTATGGCTACACCTTC.

This chain joins TRBV9 and TRBJ2-3; possible D gene TRBD2, 7 bases. CDR3 size: 15 residues. The V end lost 1 base, the J end lost 6 bases, and 15 bases lay between the germline ends. CDR1 and CDR2 from the germline V gene are SGDLS and YYNGEE. The CDR3, as DNA: TGTGCCAGCAGCGTAACGGGGGGCACCCAGGATACGCAGTATTTT. This gives the protein CASSVTGGTQDTQYF.

The V and J genes are TRBV5-8 and TRBJ2-3; 7 bases agree with TRBD2. The germline CDR1 and CDR2 sequences are SGHTS and YDEGEE. The V segment lost 3 bases and the J segment 1 base; nucleotides outside the gene matches: 2. There are 14 residues in the CDR3. CDR3 in DNA: TGTGCCAGCAGCTCTCTAGCGGGCACAGATACGCAGTATTTT. This sequence encodes CASSSLAGTDTQYF.

The chain uses TRBV2 and TRBJ2-2, with TRBD2 matching over 10 bases. CDR1 SNHLY and CDR2 FYNNEI come from the germline V gene. J was trimmed by 6 bases and V by 6 bases; bases with no gene match: 7. The CDR3 length is 15 residues. In DNA form, the CDR3 reads TGTGCCAGCAGCACCGGGACTAGCGAGGCCGGGGAGCTGTTTTTT. This encodes CASSTGTSEAGELFF.

The rearrangement uses TRBV7-8 and TRBJ1-5; TRBD1 matches 9 bases. V shed 2 bases and J 4 bases; nucleotides not matched to a gene: 3. The CDR3 contains 15 residues. Germline V gene sequence: CDR1 SGHVS, CDR2 FQNEAQ. The CDR3 coding sequence is TGTGCCAGCAGCTTATCACAGGGGGCAAATCAGCCCCAGCATTTT. Residues: CASSLSQGANQPQHF.

The rearrangement links TRBV7-9 to TRBJ1-5, with D hard to call. Trimming shortened V by 1 base and J by 2 bases, and 6 bases separated the two germline ends. CDR3 length: 14 amino acids. CDR1 is SEHNR and CDR2 is FQNEAQ in the germline V gene (reference sequence). The CDR3 DNA reads as TGTGCCAGCAGCTTAGAGCAGGGCAATCAGCCCCAGCATTTT. Protein product: CASSLEQGNQPQHF.

The chain combines TRBV19 with TRBJ1-1; 8 positions agree with TRBD1. Germline lookup yields CDR1 LNHDA and CDR2 SQIVND (reference sequence). V gave up 7 bases and J gave up 4 bases; unmatched junction bases: 8. The CDR3 spans 14 residues. For the CDR3, the DNA is TGTGCCAGTACCAAAGACAGGGGCGGCACTGAAGCTTTCTTT. Its translation is CASTKDRGGTEAFF.

This clone was detected once. The V gene is TRBV18, the J gene TRBJ1-1; D is uncertain. Germline V gene lookup returns CDR1 KGHSH and CDR2 LQKENI. The CDR3 extends over 15 amino acids. V lost 3 bases to trimming and J lost 1 base, with 12 bases between them. The CDR3 loop is CASSPRTPRNTEAFF. The CDR3 coding sequence is TGTGCCAGCTCACCCCGGACTCCTCGGAACACTGAAGCTTTCTTT.

This clone appeared a single time. V usage is TRBV9 and J usage is TRBJ2-1; 9 bases are a match to TRBD2. The CDR3 contains 16 residues. J gave up 7 bases and V 0 bases, and 8 bases lay outside the gene matches. Germline values: CDR1 SGDLS, CDR2 YYNGEE. The CDR3 DNA reads TGTGCCAGCAGCGTAGATTTAGCGGGAGTGGGGAATGAGCAGTTCTTC. Translated: CASSVDLAGVGNEQFF.

The rearrangement joins TRBV7-8 to TRBJ2-7; a weak D match, TRBD2 (5 bases). The germline V and J ends were trimmed by 5 bases and 5 bases, with 16 bases remaining between them. Germline loops: CDR1 SGHVS, CDR2 FQNEAQ. This CDR3 is 14 amino acids long. The CDR3 spells CASSLSRLANEQYF. The DNA for the CDR3 is TGTGCCAGCAGCCTCAGCCGCCTAGCCAACGAGCAGTACTTC.

The V and J genes are TRBV14 and TRBJ1-3; D might be TRBD1 (6 bases). The germline V gene has CDR1 SGHDN and CDR2 FVKESK. Trimming left V 4 bases short and J 2 bases short, with 9 bases between. The CDR3 is made up of 14 amino acids. The DNA of the CDR3 is TGTGCCAGCAGCCCGAGACAGGCTGGAAACACCATATATTTT. It specifies CASSPRQAGNTIYF.

CDR3 loop: CASSPGEGEAFF. Written as DNA, the CDR3 is TGTGCCAGCTCACCGGGGGAGGGAGAAGCTTTCTTT. This rearrangement joins TRBV18 to TRBJ1-1; weak D call: TRBD1 (5 bases). The CDR3 spans 12 residues. The V and J ends lost 3 bases and 8 bases respectively, with 10 bases between them. The germline gives CDR1 KGHSH, CDR2 LQKENI.

The table lists this clone with a count of one. V is TRBV4-2 and J is TRBJ2-3; D possibly corresponds to TRBD1 (6 bases). This CDR3 has 16 residues. Trimming took 1 base from V and 5 from J, leaving 16 bases between them. CDR1 is LGHNA and CDR2 is YNFKEQ in the germline V gene. The CDR3 loop is CASSQGARGGIDTQYF. The CDR3 coding sequence is TGTGCCAGCAGCCAAGGGGCGAGAGGGGGAATAGATACGCAGTATTTT.

This chain links TRBV6-7 with TRBJ1-5; the match to TRBD1 covers 9 bases. TRBV6-7 is flagged as an ORF with uncertain function. Germline trimming cut 2 bases from V and 5 bases from J; bases unmatched to any gene: 7. This CDR3 comprises 16 residues. CDR3 loop: CASSYPRDRAHQPQHF. CDR3 bases: TGTGCCAGCAGTTACCCCCGGGACAGGGCCCATCAGCCCCAGCATTTT.

The rearrangement uses TRBV5-1 and TRBJ2-2; 9 bases are a match to TRBD2. Germline V gene sequence: CDR1 SGHRS, CDR2 YFSETQ. The CDR3 consists of 15 residues. Trimming took 7 bases from V and 2 from J; bases not matched to a gene: 6. CDR3 bases: TGCGCCAGCGCGCAGCGGGGGGACAACACCGGGGAGCTGTTTTTT. Its protein product is CASAQRGDNTGELFF.

CDR3 sequence: CASFVVGRYGYTF. The CDR3 DNA reads as TGTGCCAGCTTCGTGGTTGGGAGGTATGGCTACACCTTC. This chain links TRBV5-6 with TRBJ1-2; no firm D call. CDR3 length: 13 residues. Trimming cost V 7 bases and J 5 bases, with 15 bases left between them. Germline CDR1 is SGHDT and CDR2 is YYEEEE.